This passage covers 10 T cell receptor beta chains from one sample sequenced in a study of blood T cell repertoires in COVID-19. The data were produced by immunoSEQ multiplex PCR, yet TCRdb's version contains in-frame clones alone and is incomplete. The sample has about 60,000 clones, approximately 84% seen once. Sequences were obtained from peripheral blood. The source is a man aged 60-69 years with COVID-19, enrolled during active disease.

The chain uses TRBV7-2 and TRBJ2-3; D not certain. The V gene's germline CDR1 is SGHTA and CDR2 FQGNSA. This CDR3 is built from 15 residues. V was trimmed by 1 base and J by 0 bases, leaving 8 bases between them. The CDR3 loop is CASSLGALSTDTQYF. The CDR3 DNA reads as TGTGCCAGCAGCTTAGGTGCGTTGAGCACAGATACGCAGTATTTT.

The chain combines TRBV18 with TRBJ1-2, with 8 bases lining up with TRBD1. V lost 1 base, J lost 8 bases, and 6 bases stayed unmatched. Looked up from germline, CDR1 is KGHSH and CDR2 is LQKENI. The CDR3 runs 14 residues. CDR3 nucleotides: TGTGCCAGCTCACCACAGACAGGGGATCGGGGCTACACCTTC. Amino acid sequence: CASSPQTGDRGYTF. The whole variable domain, filled in from reference TRBV18 and TRBJ1-2, reads NAGVMQNPRHLVRRRGQEARLRCSPMKGHSHVYWYRQLPEEGLKFMVYLQKENIIDESGMPKERFSAEFPKEGPSILRIQQVVRGDSAAYFCASSPQTGDRGYTFGSGTRLTVV.

The V gene is TRBV14, the J gene TRBJ2-2; 8 bases map to TRBD1. V lost 4 bases to trimming and J lost 5 bases; unmatched junction nucleotides: 6. CDR3 size: 15 residues. CDR1 is SGHDN and CDR2 is FVKESK in the germline V gene. CDR3 DNA: TGTGCCAGCAGCCGATACGGACAGGGAACCGGGGAGCTGTTTTTT. Its protein product is CASSRYGQGTGELFF. Full variable domain (rest looked up from reference TRBV14 and TRBJ2-2): EAGVTQFPSHSVIEKGQTVTLRCDPISGHDNLYWYRRVMGKEIKFLLHFVKESKQDESGMPNNRFLAERTGGTYSTLKVQPAELEDSGVYFCASSRYGQGTGELFFGEGSRLTVL.

This sequence joins TRBV24-1 and TRBJ2-1; 8 bases are a match to TRBD1. The CDR3 is 16 amino acids. Trimming cost V 1 base and J 6 bases; bases outside gene matches: 7. CDR1 is KGHDR, CDR2 SFDVKD, per germline. CDR3 protein: CATSDFRTGLGNEQFF. As DNA, the CDR3 is TGTGCCACCAGTGATTTCCGGACAGGGTTGGGCAATGAGCAGTTCTTC.

This clone appeared a few times. The chain carries TRBV3-1 (or the pseudogene TRBV3-2) and TRBJ2-5; 8 bases map to TRBD1. V dropped 1 base and J dropped 9; count of bases not matched to a gene: 7. Germline V gene data show CDR1 as LGHDT and CDR2 as YNNKEL (reference sequence). The CDR3 sequence is 14 residues long. CDR3 loop: CASSQVTGERAQYF. CDR3 bases: TGTGCCAGCAGCCAAGTGACAGGGGAACGGGCCCAGTACTTC.

V is TRBV5-1 and J is TRBJ1-3; TRBD1 agrees at 10 bases. CDR3 length: 14 amino acids. Trimming removed 4 bases from V and 4 bases from J; junction bases left unmatched: 2. The germline CDR1 and CDR2 sequences are SGHRS and YFSETQ. The chain's CDR3 is CASSPGQGGNTIYF. In DNA form, the CDR3 reads TGCGCCAGCAGCCCGGGACAGGGGGGAAACACCATATATTTT.

V gene TRBV5-1 combines with J gene TRBJ1-6, with D unresolved. Germline V CDR1 and CDR2: SGHRS, YFSETQ. This CDR3 is 14 amino acids long. V lost 1 base to trimming and J lost 8 bases, with 10 bases between them. CDR3: CASSLSVWDSPLHF. CDR3 DNA: TGCGCCAGCAGCTTGAGCGTTTGGGATTCACCCCTCCACTTT.

The rearrangement joins TRBV10-1 to TRBJ1-5; TRBD1 matches at 8 bases. Per the germline V gene, CDR1 is WNHNN and CDR2 is SYGVQD (reference sequence). Unmatched junction bases numbered 6, after V lost 6 bases and J lost 5 bases. The CDR3 runs 14 residues. The CDR3 loop reads CASSEATGDQPQHF. The CDR3 nucleotides read TGCGCCAGCAGCGAGGCGACAGGGGATCAGCCCCAGCATTTT.

The CDR3 region has the DNA TGTGCCAGCAGCCAAGATTATCGGACAGTGTGGACTGAAGCTTTCTTT. Protein sequence: CASSQDYRTVWTEAFF. This chain uses TRBV4-2 with TRBJ1-1; D is perhaps TRBD1 (6 bases). This CDR3 has 16 residues. The V gene lost 0 bases and the J gene lost 5 bases, with 16 bases spanning the gap. Germline lookup yields CDR1 LGHNA and CDR2 YNFKEQ.

J is TRBJ1-1 and V is TRBV7-2; 7 bases are shared with TRBD1. CDR3 length: 15 amino acids. With 3 bases clipped from V and 0 bases from J, the junction kept 4 bases outside the gene matches. Per the germline V gene, CDR1 is SGHTA and CDR2 is FQGNSA. CDR3 sequence reads: CASSFSTGLNTEAFF. The CDR3 DNA sequence: TGTGCCAGCAGCTTCTCGACAGGGCTGAACACTGAAGCTTTCTTT.